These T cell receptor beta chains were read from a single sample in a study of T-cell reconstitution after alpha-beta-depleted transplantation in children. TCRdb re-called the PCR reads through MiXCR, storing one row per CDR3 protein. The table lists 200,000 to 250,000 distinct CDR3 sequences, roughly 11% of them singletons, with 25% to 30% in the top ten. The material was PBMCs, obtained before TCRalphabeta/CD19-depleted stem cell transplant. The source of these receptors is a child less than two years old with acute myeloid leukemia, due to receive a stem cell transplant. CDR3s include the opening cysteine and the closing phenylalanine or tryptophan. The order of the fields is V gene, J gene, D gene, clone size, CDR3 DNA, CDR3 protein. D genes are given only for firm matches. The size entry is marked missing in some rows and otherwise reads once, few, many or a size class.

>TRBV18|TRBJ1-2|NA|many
TGTGCCAGCTCACCACCCACAGCTAACTATGGCTACACCTTC
CASSPPTANYGYTF
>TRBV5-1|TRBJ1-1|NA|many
TGCGCCAGCGGGAACCAGGGACGGACTGAAGCTTTCTTT
CASGNQGRTEAFF
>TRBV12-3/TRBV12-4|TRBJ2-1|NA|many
TGTGCCAGCAGTTTCTTGGACACCAATGAGCAGTTCTTC
CASSFLDTNEQFF
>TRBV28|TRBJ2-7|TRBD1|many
TGTGCCAGCAGTCACCGCCTCCGGGACAGGGGGTCCTACGAGCAGTACTTC
CASSHRLRDRGSYEQYF
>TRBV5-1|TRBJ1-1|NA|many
TGCGCCAGCCGATCGGGATTTCAAGCATCTGAAGCTTTCTTT
CASRSGFQASEAFF
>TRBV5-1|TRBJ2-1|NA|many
TGCGCCAGCAGCTTGGGGGTTTCAGTTAGAGGGGAGCAGTTCTTC
CASSLGVSVRGEQFF
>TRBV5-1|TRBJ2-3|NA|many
TGCGCCAGCAGTCACAGGGTTGCCCAGGGAGATACGCAGTATTTT
CASSHRVAQGDTQYF
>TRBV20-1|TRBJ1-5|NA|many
TGCAGTGCTAGAGCAGAAGATCAGCCCCAGCATTTT
CSARAEDQPQHF
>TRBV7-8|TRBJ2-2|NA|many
TGTGCCAGCAGCTTAGCGGACACCGGGGAGCTGTTTTTT
CASSLADTGELFF
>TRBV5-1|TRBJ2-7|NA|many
TGCGCCAGCCGGGACACCGACTACGAGCAGTACTTC
CASRDTDYEQYF
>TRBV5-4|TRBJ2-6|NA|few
TGTGCCAGCGACTCAGGGAAACCCTCTGGGGCCAACGTCCTGACTTTC
CASDSGKPSGANVLTF
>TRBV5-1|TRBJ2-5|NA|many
TGCGCCAGCAGCCTCATGGACTCGCAAGAGACCCAGTACTTC
CASSLMDSQETQYF
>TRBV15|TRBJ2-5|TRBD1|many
TGTGCCACCAGCAGAGGTGCGCAGGGGGATGAGACCCAGTACTTC
CATSRGAQGDETQYF
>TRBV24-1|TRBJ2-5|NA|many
TGTGCCACCAGTGATTTGGGTGCGGCAGGGGGGCAAGAGACCCAGTACTTC
CATSDLGAAGGQETQYF
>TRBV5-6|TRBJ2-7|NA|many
TGTGCCAGCAGCTTGGACCTTCGCGAGCAGTACTTC
CASSLDLREQYF
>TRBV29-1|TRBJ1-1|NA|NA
TGCAGCGTTGAAGATCCCGAAAGGGAGAGTGAAGCTTTCTTT
CSVEDPERESEAFF
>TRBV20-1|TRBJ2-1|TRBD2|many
TGCAGTGCTAGACTAGCGGGCAATGAGCAGTTCTTC
CSARLAGNEQFF
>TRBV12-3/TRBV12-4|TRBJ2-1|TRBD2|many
TGTGCCAGCAGGCCGGGACTAAATTACAATGAGCAGTTCTTC
CASRPGLNYNEQFF
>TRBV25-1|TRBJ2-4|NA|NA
TGTGCCATGGGCCCCGGGCAGGGCCATAACATTCAGTACTTC
CAMGPGQGHNIQYF
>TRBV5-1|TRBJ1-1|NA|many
TGCGCCAGCAGCTTGGTTCAGGGGCCAGACACTGAAGCTTTCTTT
CASSLVQGPDTEAFF
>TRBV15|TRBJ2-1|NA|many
TGTGCCACCAGCACCCGATCCCGGGGGGCGACCAGGGCTAATGAGCAGTTCTTC
CATSTRSRGATRANEQFF
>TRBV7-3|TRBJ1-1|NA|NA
TGTGCCAGCAGCTTAATGGAGGAGACTGAAGCTTTCTTT
CASSLMEETEAFF
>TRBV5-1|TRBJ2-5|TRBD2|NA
TGCGCCAGCAGAACCTGGGAGGGTGGAGAGACCCAGTACTTC
CASRTWEGGETQYF
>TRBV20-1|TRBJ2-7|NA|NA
TGCAGTGCTAGAGTTTCAAGGGACGGTCCCTACGAGCAGTACTTC
CSARVSRDGPYEQYF
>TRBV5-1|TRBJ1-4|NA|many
TGCGCCAGTAGGGAGGGTCACATAAATGAAAAACTGTTTTTT
CASREGHINEKLFF
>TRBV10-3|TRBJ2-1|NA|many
TGTGCCATCAGTGATGGCCGGGCGGGTTCCTACAATGAGCAGTTCTTC
CAISDGRAGSYNEQFF
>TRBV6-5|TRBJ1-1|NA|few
TGTGCCAGCAAAAAGGGAAGCAGCGGGAACACTGAAGCTTTCTTT
CASKKGSSGNTEAFF
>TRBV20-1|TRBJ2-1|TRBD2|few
TGCAGTGCTAGACCCGGGACTAGGTTCCTTCATGAGCAGTTCTTC
CSARPGTRFLHEQFF
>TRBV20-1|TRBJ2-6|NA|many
TGCAGTGCTAGAGACAGGGCCGGGGCCAACGTCCTGACTTTC
CSARDRAGANVLTF
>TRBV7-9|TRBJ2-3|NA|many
TGTGCCAGCAGCTTAGGCCTGGACGCGGATACGCAGTATTTT
CASSLGLDADTQYF
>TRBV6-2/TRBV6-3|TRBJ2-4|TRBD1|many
TGTGCCAGCAGACCGACAGGGTATGGCAAAAACATTCAGTACTTC
CASRPTGYGKNIQYF
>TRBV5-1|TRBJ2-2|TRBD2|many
TGCGCCAGCAGCCAGGGACTAGCGGGGAACACCGGGGAGCTGTTTTTT
CASSQGLAGNTGELFF
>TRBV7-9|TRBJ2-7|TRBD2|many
TGTGCCAGCAGTCGCGAGACTAGCACCTACGAGCAGTACTTC
CASSRETSTYEQYF
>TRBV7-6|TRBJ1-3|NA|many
TGTGCCAGCAGCTTAGACCGGGACTATGGAAACACCATATATTTT
CASSLDRDYGNTIYF
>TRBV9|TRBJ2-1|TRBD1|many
TGTGCCAGCAGCGTAATTGGGGGACAGTACAATGAGCAGTTCTTC
CASSVIGGQYNEQFF
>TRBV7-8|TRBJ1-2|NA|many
TGTGCCAGCAGCCCCCGACCGGGAGACTATGGCTACACCTTC
CASSPRPGDYGYTF
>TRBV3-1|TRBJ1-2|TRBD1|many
TGTGCCAGCAGCCAGGGACAGCGACTCTATGGCTACACCTTC
CASSQGQRLYGYTF
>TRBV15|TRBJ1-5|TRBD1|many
TGTGCCACCAGCAGAAAGGGTACAGGGGGTCAGCCCCAGCATTTT
CATSRKGTGGQPQHF
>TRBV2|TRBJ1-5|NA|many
TGTGCCAGCTGGGGTGGTGGCAATCAGCCCCAGCATTTT
CASWGGGNQPQHF
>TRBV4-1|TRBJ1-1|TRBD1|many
TGCGCCAGCAGTCGGACAGGGGGGGGGAACACTGAAGCTTTCTTT
CASSRTGGGNTEAFF
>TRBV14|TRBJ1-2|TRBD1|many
TGTGCCAGCAGCCAACCCGGGACAGCTGTGAGCGGCTACACCTTC
CASSQPGTAVSGYTF
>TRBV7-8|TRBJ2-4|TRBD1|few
TGTGCCAGCAGCTTAGAAGGGACAGAAAACATTCAGTACTTC
CASSLEGTENIQYF
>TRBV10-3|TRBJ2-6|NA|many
TGTGCCATCAGTGATAGGGCGACTGGGGCCAACGTCCTGACTTTC
CAISDRATGANVLTF
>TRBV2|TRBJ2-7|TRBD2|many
TGTGCCACCGGCAGCGGGGAGGTCGCCTACGAGCAGTACTTC
CATGSGEVAYEQYF